Shown below are 26 T cell receptor beta chains from a single sample sequenced in a study of blood T cells in healthy people across ages. With a J-beta primer mix and a sample-barcoded 5' primer, a second PCR ran about 7 to 11 cycles. TCRdb passed the 5' RACE reads through MiXCR, listing each CDR3 protein once. The sample has approximately 850,000 distinct CDR3 sequences, 58% seen once. Sample: blood. The receptors here all came from a man aged 25-45 years in good health.

CDR3 sequence: CSAHGTSLSYEQYF. The CDR3 coding sequence is TGCAGTGCCCATGGGACTAGCCTATCCTACGAGCAGTACTTC. The chain recombines TRBV20-1 with TRBJ2-7; 9 bases are shared with TRBD2. This CDR3 spans 14 amino acids. CDR1 and CDR2 (germline): DFQATT, SNEGSKA (reference sequence). With V trimmed by 6 bases and J by 1 base, 7 bases remained unmatched.

The chain employs TRBV20-1 and TRBJ2-7; D may be TRBD1 (6 bases). Germline CDR1 reads DFQATT; CDR2 reads SNEGSKA (reference sequence). This CDR3 contains 16 residues. Trimming shortened V by 0 bases and J by 7 bases, and 22 bases separated the two germline ends. In DNA, the CDR3 is TGCAGTGCTAGAGATGTAGGGGCCCTCCGGGACAATGAGCAGTACTTC. It encodes CSARDVGALRDNEQYF.

This clonotype appeared a single time. This chain uses TRBV4-3 with TRBJ2-7, with 8 nucleotides matching TRBD2. Judging by the DNA end, TRBJ2-4 fits better; the J call may be wrong. In germline, CDR1 is LGHNA, CDR2 YSLEER. The CDR3 loop spans 18 amino acids. CDR3 DNA sequence: TGCGCCAGCAGCCAAGCGGTAGCGGGGAGTCGTAACAAAAACATTCAGTACTTC. This translates into CASSQAVAGSRNKNIQYF.

The chain employs TRBV20-1 and TRBJ1-1, with D possibly TRBD1 on 5 matching bases. CDR1 is DFQATT and CDR2 is SNEGSKA in the germline V gene (reference sequence). V was cut by 6 bases and J by 3 bases, with 11 bases left in between. The CDR3 loop spans 12 amino acids. The CDR3 region is CSAATGDTEAFF. Here the CDR3 DNA reads TGCAGTGCCGCGACGGGGGACACTGAAGCTTTCTTT.

This rearrangement joins TRBV6-1 to TRBJ2-1; D may be TRBD1 (6 bases). The V end lost 10 bases, the J end lost 4 bases, and 14 bases lay between the germline ends. There are 13 residues in the CDR3. Per germline, CDR1 MNHNS and CDR2 SASEGT. This CDR3 reads CATDTGIYNEQFF. The CDR3 DNA follows: TGTGCCACGGACACAGGGATTTACAATGAGCAGTTCTTC.

V is TRBV28 and J is TRBJ2-5, with D possibly matching TRBD2 (6 bases). Trimming stripped 6 bases from V and 13 bases from J, with 18 bases between. Germline CDR1 and CDR2: MDHEN and SYDVKM. CDR3 length: 12 residues. As DNA, the CDR3 is TGTGCCAGCAGCCCCCAGGAGGGCCCTTCGTACTTC. The encoded protein is CASSPQEGPSYF. The full variable domain, completed using reference TRBV28 and TRBJ2-5, is DVKVTQSSRYLVKRTGEKVFLECVQDMDHENMFWYRQDPGLGLRLIYFSYDVKMKEKGDIPEGYSVSREKKERFSLILESASTNQTSMYLCASSPQEGPSYFGPGTRLLVL.

This clonotype was counted between two and nine times. The chain couples TRBV7-6 to TRBJ2-7; D may be TRBD2 (5 bases). CDR3 length equals 16 residues. In germline, CDR1 is SGHVS, CDR2 FNYEAQ. Trimming took 4 bases from V and 4 from J, leaving 20 bases between them. For the CDR3, the DNA is TGTGCCAGCAGCTCCGATCCCCCCGACGGGATATACGAGCAGTACTTC. It codes for CASSSDPPDGIYEQYF.

The V and J genes are TRBV12-3 or TRBV12-4 and TRBJ1-5; 7 bases map to TRBD1. V was pared by 5 bases and J by 6 bases, with 10 bases of the junction left unmatched. The CDR3 is made up of 15 amino acids. The CDR3 region has the DNA TGTGCCAGCAGTCGTACAGGGGATCGGAGTCAGCCCCAGCATTTT. Residues: CASSRTGDRSQPQHF.

With regard to this clonotype: A clone one base away is much larger, so this may be a read error. The rearrangement joins TRBV7-2 to TRBJ2-5, with D perhaps TRBD2 (6 bases). TRBJ2-1 matches the DNA end more closely, so the J call is doubtful. Germline CDR1 reads SGHTA; CDR2 reads FQGNSA. CDR3 length: 13 residues. In DNA, the CDR3 is TGTGCCAGCAGCTTAGCGCGGGGAGAGACCCAGTTCTTC. Translating gives CASSLARGETQFF.

This clonotype was counted at least ten times. This chain connects TRBV7-2 to TRBJ2-7; no firm D call. Germline CDR1 and CDR2: SGHTA and FQGNSA. The V and J ends lost 5 bases and 2 bases respectively, with 13 bases between them. The CDR3 has 14 residues. CDR3 nucleotide sequence: TGTGCCAGCAGCCGGGCTACTATGACCTACGAGCAGTACTTC. As protein: CASSRATMTYEQYF.

This rearrangement joins TRBV9 to TRBJ2-1; 7 positions agree with TRBD2. There are 20 residues in the CDR3. Germline CDR1 is SGDLS and CDR2 is YYNGEE. V dropped 4 bases and J dropped 9; count of bases not matched to a gene: 28. CDR3 bases: TGTGCCAGCAGCTCCAGACTAGCCCAAACAATAACGACTACAAGCGGTGAGCAGTTCTTC. It is translated as CASSSRLAQTITTTSGEQFF.

The V call is TRBV6-6, the J call TRBJ1-6; D unclear. CDR3 length equals 16 residues. Germline V lookup: CDR1 MNHNY, CDR2 SVGAGI (reference sequence). Trimming pared 5 bases from V and 6 bases from J, leaving 17 bases between. The CDR3: CASSRGRSAFNSPLHF. The CDR3 DNA reads as TGTGCCAGCAGTCGCGGACGGAGCGCTTTTAATTCACCCCTCCACTTT.

This chain uses TRBV15 with TRBJ1-4; D call uncertain. V was trimmed by 0 bases and J by 4 bases, leaving 12 bases between them. Germline CDR1 and CDR2: LNHNV and YYDKDF (reference sequence). This CDR3 comprises 16 residues. The CDR3 loop reads CATSRDPRLGNEKLFF. The CDR3 DNA reads TGTGCCACCAGCAGAGATCCTAGGTTGGGTAATGAAAAACTGTTTTTT.

This clonotype is a singleton in its sample. As DNA, the CDR3 is TGTGCCAGCAGCCGAAGCTTAGGGGACACTGAAGCTTTCTTT. Amino acids: CASSRSLGDTEAFF. This rearrangement joins TRBV3-1 to TRBJ1-1, with TRBD1 as a possible D gene (5 bases). Germline CDR1 is LGHDT and CDR2 is YNNKEL (reference sequence). The ends were cut back, 4 bases at V and 3 bases at J, with 12 bases in the middle. The CDR3 length is 14 residues.

This clonotype has just a few counts. The chain couples TRBV20-1 to TRBJ1-2; D might be TRBD1 (6 bases). Germline-derived CDR1 and CDR2 are DFQATT and SNEGSKA (reference sequence). Trimming removed 4 bases at V and 8 bases at J, with 23 bases between. CDR3 length equals 15 residues. For the CDR3, the DNA is TGCAGTGCTAAGGATTCAGGGGCGACTTGGGGCGGCTACACCTTC. Its translation is CSAKDSGATWGGYTF.

The chain combines TRBV27 with TRBJ2-7; D unclear. Trimming removed 0 bases from V and 2 bases from J, with 20 bases in between. The V gene's germline CDR1 is MNHEY and CDR2 SMNVEV (reference sequence). The CDR3 is 18 residues long. CDR3 region: CASSLSPPDRLGTYEQYF. The CDR3 DNA sequence: TGTGCCAGCAGTTTATCGCCACCAGACCGCCTAGGAACCTACGAGCAGTACTTC.

Only one count was recorded for this clonotype. This chain links TRBV20-1 with TRBJ2-7, with 9 bases identical to TRBD2. J lost 1 base, V lost 0 bases, and 10 bases had no gene match. The CDR3 runs 17 residues. Germline loops: CDR1 DFQATT, CDR2 SNEGSKA (reference sequence). For the CDR3, the DNA is TGCAGTGCTAGAGATCGGCTAGCGGGATTCCAATCCTACGAGCAGTACTTC. Its protein is CSARDRLAGFQSYEQYF.

The chain has TRBV27 and TRBJ2-5, with 7 bases aligning to TRBD1. The DNA end is more similar to TRBJ2-7, so the J call may be wrong. Looked up from germline, CDR1 is MNHEY and CDR2 is SMNVEV (reference sequence). This CDR3 has 12 residues. The CDR3 DNA sequence: TGTGCCACCCCGACAGGGCGCCACGAGCAGTACTTC. Translation gives CATPTGRHEQYF.

The chain couples TRBV20-1 to TRBJ2-5, with 9 nucleotides matching TRBD2. In germline, CDR1 is DFQATT, CDR2 SNEGSKA (reference sequence). V was pared by 5 bases and J by 3 bases, with 7 bases of the junction left unmatched. CDR3 size: 14 residues. In nucleotides, the CDR3 is TGCAGTGCTCGGTTAGCGGGAGTAGAAGAGACCCAGTACTTC. Translating gives CSARLAGVEETQYF.

A few counts support this clonotype. V and J are TRBV29-1 and TRBJ2-1, with 7 bases lining up with TRBD1. Germline lookup yields CDR1 SQVTM and CDR2 ANQGSEA. Trimming took 8 bases from V and 3 from J; bases not matched to a gene: 4. CDR3 length: 12 amino acids. CDR3 in DNA: TGCAGCTACCGACAGGGCTACAATGAGCAGTTCTTC. Translation gives CSYRQGYNEQFF.

In this sample, this clonotype turned up once. V gene TRBV10-3 combines with J gene TRBJ2-1; 7 positions agree with TRBD2. V lost 4 bases to trimming and J lost 8 bases; unmatched junction nucleotides: 11. CDR3 length: 15 residues. Per germline, CDR1 ENHRY and CDR2 SYGVKD. DNA of the CDR3: TGTGCCATCAGTGGTTTGGGGGGGTCGGGACATGAGCAGTTCTTC. Amino acid sequence: CAISGLGGSGHEQFF.

The rearrangement uses TRBV24-1 and TRBJ2-3; perhaps TRBD2 as D (5 bases). This CDR3 spans 15 amino acids. Germline V gene lookup returns CDR1 KGHDR and CDR2 SFDVKD. V lost 0 bases and J lost 2, with 8 bases in between. The DNA for the CDR3 is TGTGCCACCAGTGATTTGACGGGATCCACAGATACGCAGTATTTT. Translating gives CATSDLTGSTDTQYF.

This clonotype was found a few times. The genes are TRBV7-2 and TRBJ2-2; 7 nucleotides match TRBD1. Germline CDR1 and CDR2: SGHTA and FQGNSA. Trimming removed 4 bases from V and 4 bases from J; junction bases left unmatched: 6. This CDR3 is 15 amino acids long. DNA for the CDR3: TGTGCCAGCAGCTCCATGACAGGGAGCACCGGGGAGCTGTTTTTT. It translates to CASSSMTGSTGELFF.

This clonotype showed up just a few times. The chain carries TRBV20-1 and TRBJ2-4; TRBD1 is a possible D gene (6 bases). Germline V gene sequence: CDR1 DFQATT, CDR2 SNEGSKA (reference sequence). V was trimmed by 6 bases and J by 0 bases, leaving 9 bases between them. The CDR3 loop spans 13 amino acids. CDR3 nucleotide sequence: TGCAGTGCGACAGGACTAGCCAAAAACATTCAGTACTTC. Its protein product is CSATGLAKNIQYF.

The genes are TRBV7-8 and TRBJ2-7; TRBD1 matches 7 bases. Looked up from germline, CDR1 is SGHVS and CDR2 is FQNEAQ. Losses at the gene ends were 4 bases for V and 6 bases for J; bases not matched to a gene: 6. The CDR3 covers 13 residues. The CDR3 DNA is TGTGCCAGCAGCTCTTTAAGACAGGGCGAGCAGTACTTC. Its translation is CASSSLRQGEQYF.

This clonotype was seen only a few times. The chain is built from TRBV18 and TRBJ2-7, with D tentatively TRBD1 (5 bases). The CDR3 consists of 13 residues. The germline V and J ends were trimmed by 0 bases and 5 bases, with 8 bases remaining between them. CDR1 and CDR2 (germline): KGHSH, LQKENI. The CDR3 spells CASSPPGENEQYF. DNA of the CDR3: TGTGCCAGCTCACCACCAGGGGAAAACGAGCAGTACTTC.